The present entry profiles one T cell receptor (beta chain) with its context. The data originate from a study of blood T cells in healthy people across ages. The CDR3 length is 14 residues. V gave up 5 bases and J gave up 0 bases, with 10 bases separating them. Germline values: CDR1 SGHTA, CDR2 FQGNSA. Alongside a J-beta primer mix, a sample-barcoded 5' primer served in a second PCR lasting about 6 to 12 cycles. TCRdb reprocessed the 5' RACE reads via MiXCR and lists one record per CDR3 protein. The sample contains some 860,000 distinct CDR3 sequences, more than 55% of which appear only once. The TCR sequence derives from a man aged 35 to 55 in good health. J is TRBJ1-2 and V is TRBV7-2; D gene ambiguous. Sequenced input: blood. CDR3: CASSPDMANYGYTF. The CDR3 DNA reads TGTGCCAGCAGCCCAGACATGGCTAACTATGGCTACACCTTC.